The 5 T cell receptor beta chains below come from one sample, sequenced in a study of OX40 agonist ivuxolimab in advanced cancers. Some clones are missing from TCRdb's copy, which holds only in-frame ones; the method was immunoSEQ multiplex PCR. Of 90,000 or so clones listed, 89% are singletons. The specimen comprised CD4+ or CD8+ T cells sorted from blood, sampled in a trial of the OX40 agonist ivuxolimab. These receptors were obtained from an adult with an advanced solid tumor such as melanoma, head and neck, liver or kidney cancer.

This chain links TRBV14 with TRBJ1-1, with D unresolved. The CDR3 totals 17 residues. Per germline, CDR1 SGHDN and CDR2 FVKESK. Trimming removed 4 bases at V and 3 bases at J, with 21 bases between. The CDR3 spells CASSRSHFQERDTEAFF. The CDR3 DNA reads as TGTGCCAGCAGCCGGAGCCACTTCCAAGAGAGGGACACTGAAGCTTTCTTT.

This sequence joins TRBV19 and TRBJ1-3; no firm D call. This CDR3 contains 15 residues. Trimming left V 1 base short and J 0 bases short, with 7 bases between. The germline V gene encodes CDR1 LNHDA and CDR2 SQIVND (reference sequence). The CDR3 loop reads CASSIGSTSGNTIYF. The DNA of the CDR3 is TGTGCCAGTAGTATAGGATCCACCTCTGGAAACACCATATATTTT.

The sample holds one count of this clone. The chain uses TRBV25-1 and TRBJ2-7; D gene unclear. This CDR3 is built from 14 residues. Germline V CDR1 and CDR2: MGHDK, SYGVNS. Trimming took 5 bases from V and 0 from J, leaving 11 bases between them. CDR3 region: CASSPRRTSYEQYF. The CDR3 DNA follows: TGTGCCAGCAGTCCCCGCCGGACCTCCTACGAGCAGTACTTC.

This chain joins TRBV27 and TRBJ2-6, with 11 bases lining up with TRBD2. With V trimmed by 3 bases and J by 4 bases, 14 bases remained unmatched. CDR1 is MNHEY, CDR2 SMNVEV, per germline (reference sequence). The CDR3 has 20 amino acids. In DNA form, the CDR3 reads TGTGCCAGCAGTTTCCACAGGACTAGCGGGCCTGGGGGCGGGGCCAACGTCCTGACTTTC. Translated: CASSFHRTSGPGGGANVLTF.

This chain links TRBV6-5 with TRBJ1-1, with unresolved D. Germline values: CDR1 MNHEY, CDR2 SVGAGI. V lost 0 bases and J 5 bases, leaving 4 bases between the germline ends. This CDR3 has 12 residues. In DNA form, the CDR3 reads TGTGCCAGCAGTTACTCGTCGACTGAAGCTTTCTTT. Residues: CASSYSSTEAFF.